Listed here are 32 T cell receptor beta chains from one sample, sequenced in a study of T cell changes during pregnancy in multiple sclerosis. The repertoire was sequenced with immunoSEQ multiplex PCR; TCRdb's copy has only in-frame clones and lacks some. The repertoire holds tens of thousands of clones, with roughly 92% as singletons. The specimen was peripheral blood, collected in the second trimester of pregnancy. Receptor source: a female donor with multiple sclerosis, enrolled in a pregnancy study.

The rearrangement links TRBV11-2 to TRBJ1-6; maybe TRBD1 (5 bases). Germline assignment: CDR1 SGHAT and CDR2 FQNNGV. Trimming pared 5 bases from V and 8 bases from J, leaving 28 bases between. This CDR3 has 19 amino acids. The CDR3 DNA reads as TGTGCCAGCAGCCCCTTGGCGGCAGGGTGGATGGATGGGGATTCACCCCTCCACTTT. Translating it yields CASSPLAAGWMDGDSPLHF.

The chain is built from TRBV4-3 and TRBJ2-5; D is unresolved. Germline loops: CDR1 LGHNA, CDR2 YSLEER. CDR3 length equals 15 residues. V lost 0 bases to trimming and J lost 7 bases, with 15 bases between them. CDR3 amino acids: CASSQDLIGLVTQYF. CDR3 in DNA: TGCGCCAGCAGCCAAGATCTCATCGGTTTGGTGACCCAGTACTTC.

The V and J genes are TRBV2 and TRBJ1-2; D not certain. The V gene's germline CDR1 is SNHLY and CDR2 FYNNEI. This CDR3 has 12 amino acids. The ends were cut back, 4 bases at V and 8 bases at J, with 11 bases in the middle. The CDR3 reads CASSVTVWGYTF. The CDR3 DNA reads TGTGCCAGCAGTGTAACAGTGTGGGGCTACACCTTC.

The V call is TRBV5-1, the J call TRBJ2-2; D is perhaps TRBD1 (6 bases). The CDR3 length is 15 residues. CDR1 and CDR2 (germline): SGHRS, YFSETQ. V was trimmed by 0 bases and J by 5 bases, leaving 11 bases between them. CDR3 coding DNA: TGCGCCAGCAGCTTGGCGGTGGGGGCGACCGGGGAGCTGTTTTTT. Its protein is CASSLAVGATGELFF.

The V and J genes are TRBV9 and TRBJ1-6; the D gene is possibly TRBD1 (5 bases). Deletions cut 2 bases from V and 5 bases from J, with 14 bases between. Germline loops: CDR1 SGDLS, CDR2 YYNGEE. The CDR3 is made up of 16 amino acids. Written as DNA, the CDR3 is TGTGCCAGCAGCGTGGGGAGGGGAATGAATAATTCACCCCTCCACTTT. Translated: CASSVGRGMNNSPLHF.

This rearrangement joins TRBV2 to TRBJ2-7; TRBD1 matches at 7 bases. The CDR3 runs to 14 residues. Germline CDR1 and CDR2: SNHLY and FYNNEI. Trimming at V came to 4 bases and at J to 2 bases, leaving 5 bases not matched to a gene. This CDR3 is CASSATGAPYEQYF. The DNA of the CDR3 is TGTGCCAGCAGTGCCACAGGGGCCCCCTACGAGCAGTACTTC.

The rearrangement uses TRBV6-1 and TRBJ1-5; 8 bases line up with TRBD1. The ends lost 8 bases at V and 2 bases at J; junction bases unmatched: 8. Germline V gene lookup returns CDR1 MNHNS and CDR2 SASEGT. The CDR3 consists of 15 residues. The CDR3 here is CASSETGVGNQPQHF. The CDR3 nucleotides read TGTGCCAGCTCGGAGACAGGGGTCGGCAATCAGCCCCAGCATTTT.

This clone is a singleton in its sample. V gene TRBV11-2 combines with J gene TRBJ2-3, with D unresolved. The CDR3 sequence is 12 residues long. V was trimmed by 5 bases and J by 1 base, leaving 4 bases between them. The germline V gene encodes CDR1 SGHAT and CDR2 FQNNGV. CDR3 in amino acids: CASSPGTDTQYF. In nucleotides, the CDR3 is TGTGCCAGCAGCCCAGGCACAGATACGCAGTATTTT.

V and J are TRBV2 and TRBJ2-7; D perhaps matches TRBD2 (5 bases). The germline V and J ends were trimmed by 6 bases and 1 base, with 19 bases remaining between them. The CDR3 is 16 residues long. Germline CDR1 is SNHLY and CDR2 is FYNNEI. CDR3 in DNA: TGTGCCAGCAGAGCCGCCCTAGCACTAGGTTCCTACGAGCAGTACTTC. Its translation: CASRAALALGSYEQYF.

Here the CDR3 DNA reads TGTGCCACCAGCAGAGCAGCGGGAGCAAACGAGCAGTACTTC. This translates into CATSRAAGANEQYF. The chain joins TRBV15 to TRBJ2-7; 8 nucleotides match TRBD2. Germline V gives CDR1 LNHNV, CDR2 YYDKDF (reference sequence). The CDR3 extends over 14 amino acids. Losses at the gene ends were 1 base for V and 5 bases for J; bases not matched to a gene: 4.

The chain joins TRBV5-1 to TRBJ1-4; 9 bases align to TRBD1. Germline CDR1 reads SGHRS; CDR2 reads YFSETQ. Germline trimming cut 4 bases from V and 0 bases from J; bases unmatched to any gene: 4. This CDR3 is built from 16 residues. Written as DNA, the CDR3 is TGCGCCAGCAGCCAAGGACAGGGGTCAACTAATGAAAAACTGTTTTTT. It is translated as CASSQGQGSTNEKLFF.

The CDR3 nucleotides read TGTGCCAGCCATTTAGAGGGTGGTAGCGGGGAGCTGTTTTTT. Translation: CASHLEGGSGELFF. The rearrangement links TRBV28 to TRBJ2-2, with D perhaps matching TRBD2 (5 bases). V was shortened by 8 bases and J by 7 bases, with 17 bases between the two germline ends. The CDR3 spans 14 residues. Germline loops: CDR1 MDHEN, CDR2 SYDVKM. The full variable domain, with the rest looked up from reference TRBV28 and TRBJ2-2, is DVKVTQSSRYLVKRTGEKVFLECVQDMDHENMFWYRQDPGLGLRLIYFSYDVKMKEKGDIPEGYSVSREKKERFSLILESASTNQTSMYLCASHLEGGSGELFFGEGSRLTVL.

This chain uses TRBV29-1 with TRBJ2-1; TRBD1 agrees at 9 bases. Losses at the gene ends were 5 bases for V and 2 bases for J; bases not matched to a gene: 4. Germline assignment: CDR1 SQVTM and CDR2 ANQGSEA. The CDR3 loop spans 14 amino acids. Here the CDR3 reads CSVIRQGAYNEQFF. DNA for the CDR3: TGCAGCGTTATCCGACAGGGGGCCTACAATGAGCAGTTCTTC.

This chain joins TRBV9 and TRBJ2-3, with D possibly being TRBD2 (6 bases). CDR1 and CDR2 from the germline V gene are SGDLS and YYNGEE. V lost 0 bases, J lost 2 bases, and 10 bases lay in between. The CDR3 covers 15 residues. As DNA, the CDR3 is TGTGCCAGCAGCGTAGGACTAGGGATCACAGATACGCAGTATTTT. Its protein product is CASSVGLGITDTQYF. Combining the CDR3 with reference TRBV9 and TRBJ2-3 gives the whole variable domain DSGVTQTPKHLITATGQRVTLRCSPRSGDLSVYWYQQSLDQGLQFLIQYYNGEERAKGNILERFSAQQFPDLHSELNLSSLELGDSALYFCASSVGLGITDTQYFGPGTRLTVL.

CDR3 nucleotide sequence: TGTGCCAGCAGCGTAAATAGCGGGAAAGTAAATGAGCAGTTCTTC. Residues: CASSVNSGKVNEQFF. The V and J genes are TRBV7-3 and TRBJ2-1; 8 nucleotides agree with TRBD2. Trimming cost V 5 bases and J 7 bases; bases outside gene matches: 10. The V gene's germline CDR1 is SGHTA and CDR2 FQGTGA. The CDR3 is 15 amino acids. The complete variable domain, with remaining parts taken from reference TRBV7-3 and TRBJ2-1, reads GAGVSQTPSNKVTEKGKYVELRCDPISGHTALYWYRQSLGQGPEFLIYFQGTGAADDSGLPNDRFFAVRPEGSVSTLKIQRTERGDSAVYLCASSVNSGKVNEQFFGPGTRLTVL.

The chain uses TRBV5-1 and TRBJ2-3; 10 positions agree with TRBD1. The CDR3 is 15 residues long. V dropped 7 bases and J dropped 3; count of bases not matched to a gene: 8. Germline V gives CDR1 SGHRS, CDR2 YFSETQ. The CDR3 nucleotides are TGCGCCAGCGTGGACAGGGGGGAACGGACAGATACGCAGTATTTT. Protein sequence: CASVDRGERTDTQYF.

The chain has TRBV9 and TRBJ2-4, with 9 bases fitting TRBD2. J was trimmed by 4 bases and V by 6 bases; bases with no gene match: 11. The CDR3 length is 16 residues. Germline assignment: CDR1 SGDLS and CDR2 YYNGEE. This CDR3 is CASTPGGGEVKNIQYF. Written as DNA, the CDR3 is TGTGCCAGCACCCCTGGCGGGGGGGAGGTTAAAAACATTCAGTACTTC. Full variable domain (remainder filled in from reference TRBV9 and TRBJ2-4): DSGVTQTPKHLITATGQRVTLRCSPRSGDLSVYWYQQSLDQGLQFLIQYYNGEERAKGNILERFSAQQFPDLHSELNLSSLELGDSALYFCASTPGGGEVKNIQYFGAGTRLSVL.

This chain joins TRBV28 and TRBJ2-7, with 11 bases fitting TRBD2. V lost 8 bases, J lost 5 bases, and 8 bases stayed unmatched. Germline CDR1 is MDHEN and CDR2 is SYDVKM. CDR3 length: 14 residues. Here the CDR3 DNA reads TGTGCCAGCCGAACTAGCGGGAGTTTCCACGAGCAGTACTTC. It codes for CASRTSGSFHEQYF.

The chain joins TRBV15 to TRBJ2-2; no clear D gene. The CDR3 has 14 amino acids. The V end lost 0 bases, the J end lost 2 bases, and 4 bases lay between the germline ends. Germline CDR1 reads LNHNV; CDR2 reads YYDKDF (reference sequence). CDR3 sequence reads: CATSREHNTGELFF. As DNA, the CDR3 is TGTGCCACCAGCAGAGAACACAACACCGGGGAGCTGTTTTTT.

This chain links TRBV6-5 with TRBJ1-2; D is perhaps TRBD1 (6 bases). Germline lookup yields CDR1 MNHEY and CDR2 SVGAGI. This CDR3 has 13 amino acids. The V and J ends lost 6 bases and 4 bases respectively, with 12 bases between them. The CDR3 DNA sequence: TGTGCCAGCAGCCACCAGGGGATCTATGGCTACACCTTC. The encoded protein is CASSHQGIYGYTF.

In DNA, the CDR3 is TGCGCCAGCAGATGGGGGGCGGGAGACTACAATGAGCAGTTCTTC. It encodes CASRWGAGDYNEQFF. The rearrangement uses TRBV5-1 and TRBJ2-1; D is possibly TRBD2 (7 bases). Germline assignment: CDR1 SGHRS and CDR2 YFSETQ. The CDR3 is 15 amino acids. Trimming shortened V by 5 bases and J by 3 bases, and 15 bases separated the two germline ends.

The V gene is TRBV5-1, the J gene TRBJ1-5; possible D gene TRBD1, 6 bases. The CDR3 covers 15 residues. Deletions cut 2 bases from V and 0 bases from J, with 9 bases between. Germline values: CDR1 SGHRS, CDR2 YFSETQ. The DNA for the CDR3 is TGCGCCAGCAGCTTACAGGGACATAGCAATCAGCCCCAGCATTTT. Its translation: CASSLQGHSNQPQHF.

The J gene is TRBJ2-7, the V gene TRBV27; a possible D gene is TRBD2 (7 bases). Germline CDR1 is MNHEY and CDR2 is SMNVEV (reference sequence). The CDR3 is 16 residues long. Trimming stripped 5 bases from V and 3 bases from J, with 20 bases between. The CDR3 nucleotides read TGTGCCAGCAGTCCCCTTAGTAGGGGGGGTAACTACGAGCAGTACTTC. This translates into CASSPLSRGGNYEQYF.

The CDR3 spells CSVEGSGGDNEQFF. CDR3 nucleotide sequence: TGCAGCGTTGAGGGTAGCGGGGGGGACAATGAGCAGTTCTTC. The chain carries TRBV29-1 and TRBJ2-1; 11 nucleotides line up with TRBD2. The ends lost 3 bases at V and 5 bases at J; junction bases unmatched: 3. CDR1 is SQVTM and CDR2 is ANQGSEA in the germline V gene. CDR3 length: 14 residues.

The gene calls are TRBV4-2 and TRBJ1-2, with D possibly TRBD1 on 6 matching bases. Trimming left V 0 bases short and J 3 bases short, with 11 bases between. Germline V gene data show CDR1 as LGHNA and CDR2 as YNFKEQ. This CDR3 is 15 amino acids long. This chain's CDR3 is CASSQEQGQYYGYTF. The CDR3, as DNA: TGTGCCAGCAGCCAAGAGCAAGGACAGTACTATGGCTACACCTTC.

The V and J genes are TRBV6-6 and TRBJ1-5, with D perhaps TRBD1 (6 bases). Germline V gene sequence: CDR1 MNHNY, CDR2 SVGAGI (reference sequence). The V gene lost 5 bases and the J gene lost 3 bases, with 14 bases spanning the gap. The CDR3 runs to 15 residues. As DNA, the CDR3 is TGTGCCAGCAGTCGAAGCCGGGACAACAATCAGCCCCAGCATTTT. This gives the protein CASSRSRDNNQPQHF.

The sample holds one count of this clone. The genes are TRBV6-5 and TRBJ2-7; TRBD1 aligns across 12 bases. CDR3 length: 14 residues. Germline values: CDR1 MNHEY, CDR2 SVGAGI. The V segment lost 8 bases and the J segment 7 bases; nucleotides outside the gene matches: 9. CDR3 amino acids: CASHRGTGGWEQYF. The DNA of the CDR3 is TGTGCCAGCCACCGGGGGACAGGGGGCTGGGAGCAGTACTTC.

The CDR3 reads CASSSDGGGPYEQYF. In nucleotides, the CDR3 is TGCGCCAGCAGCTCTGACGGGGGTGGGCCGTACGAGCAGTACTTC. This chain connects TRBV5-1 to TRBJ2-7; a possible D gene is TRBD2 (6 bases). The germline gives CDR1 SGHRS, CDR2 YFSETQ. CDR3 length: 15 residues. Trimming shortened V by 3 bases and J by 4 bases, and 17 bases separated the two germline ends.

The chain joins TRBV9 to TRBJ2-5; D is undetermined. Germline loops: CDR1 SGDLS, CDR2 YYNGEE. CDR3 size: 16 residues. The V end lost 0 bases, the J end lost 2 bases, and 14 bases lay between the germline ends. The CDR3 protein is CASSVATGRQQETQYF. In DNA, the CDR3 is TGTGCCAGCAGCGTAGCTACTGGCAGGCAACAAGAGACCCAGTACTTC.

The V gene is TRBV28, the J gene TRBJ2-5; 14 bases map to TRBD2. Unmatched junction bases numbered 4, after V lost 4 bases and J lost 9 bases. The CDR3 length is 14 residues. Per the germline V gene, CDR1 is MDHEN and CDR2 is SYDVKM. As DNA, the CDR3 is TGTGCCAGCAGTTCGGGACTAGCGGGAGATCCCCAGTACTTC. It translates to CASSSGLAGDPQYF.

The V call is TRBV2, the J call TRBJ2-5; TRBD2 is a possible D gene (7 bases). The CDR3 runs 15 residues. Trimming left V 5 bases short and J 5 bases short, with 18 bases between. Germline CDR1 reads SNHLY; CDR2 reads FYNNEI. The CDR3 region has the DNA TGTGCCAGCAGTAGGACTGGGGGGGCTGAGGAGACCCAGTACTTC. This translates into CASSRTGGAEETQYF.

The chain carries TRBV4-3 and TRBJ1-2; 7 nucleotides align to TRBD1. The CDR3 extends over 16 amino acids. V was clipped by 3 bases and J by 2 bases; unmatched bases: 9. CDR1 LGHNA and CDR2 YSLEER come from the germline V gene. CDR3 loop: CASSQGRAGGNYGYTF. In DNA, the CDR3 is TGCGCCAGCAGCCAGGGGCGGGCAGGGGGAAACTATGGCTACACCTTC.